The following is a T cell receptor (beta chain) sequence with its context. Its antigen is undetermined. This specimen comes from a study of cytomegalovirus exposure and HLA in healthy donors. Study-wide findings and caveats: Most TCR sequences were rare, but some public TCRs occurred in many donors. Other equally common chains were less clonally expanded than HLA-associated TCR beta chains, a later analysis showed. Likely technical artifact: a cluster of highly shared sequence variants.

PCR primers comprised 60 Vbeta and 13 Jbeta primers. Sequencing was performed with immunoSEQ multiplex PCR; in TCRdb, only in-frame clones are kept and a portion is missing. Of 80,000 or so clones listed, 70% to 80% are singletons. Trimming took 3 bases from V and 5 from J; bases not matched to a gene: 9. Per germline, CDR1 MRHNA and CDR2 SNTAGT. CDR3 length equals 16 residues. The specimen was PBMCs. This TCR was sampled from a man in his forties or fifties in good health and CMV-seropositive. This sequence joins TRBV6-4 and TRBJ2-3; TRBD1 agrees at 9 bases. Here the CDR3 DNA reads TGTGCCAGCAGTGAAAGTACAGGGGGCGAGAGAGATACGCAGTATTTT. Encoded protein: CASSESTGGERDTQYF.